The T cell receptor (beta chain) described here comes from a study of esophageal squamous cell carcinoma tumors (dated by TCRdb to the early 2020s). Broadly, across the study: Immuno relation high and low groups were defined by principal component analysis with K-means clustering applied to immunohistochemical T-cell and checkpoint marker values. The roughly ten cases yielded roughly 1.7 million total TCRalpha reads and approximately 1.3 million total TCRbeta reads, and around 29,000 and 37,000 of those reads, respectively, were unique. The wider cohort comprised 55 or so surgically treated esophageal squamous cell carcinoma patients in Japan, with some 21 high and 30 or so low immuno relation cases. TCR sequencing was performed on roughly ten patients, consisting of five randomly selected high immuno relation cases and five background-matched low immuno relation cases. The study aimed to assess TCR repertoire diversity and shared TCR repertoires of T cells within the tumor environment of esophageal squamous cell carcinoma. Points the paper makes about the study in general: Only a few cases were included in the TCR repertoire analysis, and no investigation at the CDR3 clonotype level was performed. Because TCRalpha and TCRbeta chains were sequenced separately, chain pairing and the antigens recognized remained unknown. Three of the 10 cases showed a single dominant TCRalpha VJ recombination with apparently reduced TCRalpha diversity. No difference in total TCR repertoire counts was observed between groups, whereas significant repertoire counts were found to be higher in the high immuno relation group. Roughly 26 TRAV|TRAJ and 20 to 25 TRBV|TRBJ combinations, including TRAV13-1|TRAJ22 and TRBV7-9|TRBJ2-7, appeared to be shared among high immuno relation cases. Shared V|J recombination candidates may have been selected by chance because variation in the TCRalphabeta repertoire was large.

This clonotype qualifies as medium-sized (0.01 to 0.1%). It has no known antigen specificity. Nothing much larger sits one base from this clone, and base qualities are not available. Anyone who had received neoadjuvant chemotherapy or who was missing clinical information was not enrolled. The TCR-sequenced cases shown were male, and subtotal esophagectomy with 2- or 3-field lymphadenectomy was performed in the TCR-sequenced cases shown. A Qiagen AllPrep kit was used to extract RNA from bulk tumor tissue sections, and T cells were not sorted. Until RNA extraction, small sections of surgically resected tumor tissue were kept in RNAlater reagent at -80 degrees C. From the cysteine up to the phenylalanine, the CDR3 has a length of 17 residues. The CDR3 DNA has 51 bases and is translated from base 1. CDR1 is given as MGHRA and CDR2 as YSYEKL, both from the germline V gene. The V end loses 0 bases and the J end loses 2 bases, and a stretch of 16 bases separates them.

The library came from 5' RACE. The PCR step used KAPA HiFi along with constant-region primers for TCRalpha or TCRbeta and a P20EA primer, and a nested second PCR with CA2 or CB2 followed. Amplification of TCR genes was performed by unbiased adaptor ligation RT-PCR, in which reverse transcription was carried out with Superscript III and a polyT18-containing BSL-18E primer. After second-strand synthesis and blunting, the P10EA/P20EA adaptor was ligated to the cDNA 5' end, followed by NotI digestion. For both the first and second PCRs, approximately 20 cycles of 98 degrees C for 20 s, 65 degrees C for 30 s and 72 degrees C for 1 min were run. Amplicons were indexed with the Nextera XT Index kit v2 Set A, pooled equimolarly and quantified on a Qubit 2.0 Fluorometer. For sequencing, the Illumina MiSeq platform generated 2x300 bp paired-end reads. The paper's processing steps were these. V and J genes were assigned to reads on the basis of highest identity to IMGT reference sequences using Repertoire Genesis software ver.1.0. The CDR3 region was defined as running from Cys104 to Phe118 plus Gly119 and was then translated, while a unique sequence read was defined by a distinct combination of V, J and CDR3 amino acids. Shared V|J combinations were selected as significant in both a Fisher's exact test in edgeR and a Mann Whitney U test. Repertoire dissimilarity index was computed with the R rdi package after removing singletons and bootstrapping 500 repertoire combinations. Using fastp trimming at Q25 and MiXCR clonotype assembly, TCRdb reanalyzed the public sequencing data and kept in-frame beta chains. Every entry covers one CDR3 protein and lists the most common genes and DNA from its rows. TCRdb, not the authors, supplied the V and J calls. The sample data list 6,100 or so distinct CDR3 sequences, and around a fifth of these were observed just once. Around 29% of the sample comes from the top ten.

The chain was built from TRBV4-1 and TRBJ2-5; matching of 6 bases hints at TRBD2 as the D gene. The sample consisted of tumor tissue. This TCR derives from a man aged 50 or older with esophageal squamous cell carcinoma. The DNA reads TGCGCCAGCAGCCAAGAGGCGAGCGGGTACAGACAAGAGACCCAGTACTTC. This is translated as CASSQEASGYRQETQYF.